This TCR beta chain was identified in a study of cytomegalovirus exposure and HLA in healthy donors. This CDR3 contains 14 residues. V was shortened by 6 bases and J by 9 bases, with 18 bases between the two germline ends. Per germline, CDR1 SGHVS and CDR2 FQNEAQ. The primer mix had 60 Vbeta and 13 Jbeta primers. Sequencing used immunoSEQ multiplex PCR; TCRdb keeps in-frame clones, though not all of them. The top ten hold 1% to 1.5% of the sample, which has over 200,000 clones, approximately 81% seen once. This clonotype was obtained from a human donor in good health. This chain uses TRBV7-8 with TRBJ2-4, with D perhaps TRBD2 (5 bases). Material for sequencing was PBMCs. CDR3 coding DNA: TGTGCCAGCAGACCTGAGAGGGAGAGGGCCATTCAGTACTTC. This gives the protein CASRPERERAIQYF.